These 32 T cell receptor beta chains came from one sample sequenced in a study of cytomegalovirus exposure and HLA in healthy donors. Clones were read by immunoSEQ multiplex PCR, and TCRdb kept only the in-frame ones, dropping some. The sample records approximately 58,000 clones, 91% being singletons. The sequencing sample was made of PBMCs. The receptors stem from a woman in her twenties or thirties in good health and CMV-seronegative.

The chain couples TRBV6-5 to TRBJ1-1; 7 bases map to TRBD1. The CDR3 has 13 amino acids. Trimming cost V 7 bases and J 3 bases; bases outside gene matches: 5. Germline V gives CDR1 MNHEY, CDR2 SVGAGI. CDR3 protein: CASTGQLYTEAFF. The CDR3 DNA follows: TGTGCCAGCACGGGACAGCTTTACACTGAAGCTTTCTTT.

The chain couples TRBV19 to TRBJ2-2; 7 bases align to TRBD1. The CDR3 sequence is 16 residues long. Germline V CDR1 and CDR2: LNHDA, SQIVND (reference sequence). After removal of 4 bases from V and 9 bases from J, the junction contained 14 bases not matched to a gene. CDR3: CASSTTGRWLGRELFF. In DNA form, the CDR3 reads TGTGCCAGTAGTACGACAGGGCGGTGGTTAGGCAGGGAGCTGTTTTTT.

V and J are TRBV19 and TRBJ1-2, with D tentatively TRBD1 (6 bases). This CDR3 is built from 13 residues. Trimming pared 7 bases from V and 7 bases from J, leaving 16 bases between. The V gene's germline CDR1 is LNHDA and CDR2 SQIVND (reference sequence). This CDR3 is CASTAGVMGGYTF. The CDR3 DNA is TGTGCCAGTACCGCAGGGGTTATGGGTGGCTACACCTTC.

This sequence joins TRBV7-8 and TRBJ2-7; TRBD1 agrees at 7 bases. From germline, CDR1 is SGHVS and CDR2 FQNEAQ. The CDR3 totals 14 residues. V shed 6 bases, J shed 2 bases, and the junction held 7 bases outside the gene matches. This CDR3 reads CASSFVQGAYEQYF. The CDR3 DNA reads as TGTGCCAGCAGTTTTGTTCAGGGGGCCTACGAGCAGTACTTC. Complete variable domain (other parts from reference TRBV7-8 and TRBJ2-7): GAGVSQSPRYKVAKRGQDVALRCDPISGHVSLFWYQQALGQGPEFLTYFQNEAQLDKSGLPSDRFFAERPEGSVSTLKIQRTQQEDSAVYLCASSFVQGAYEQYFGPGTRLTVT.

The chain uses TRBV29-1 and TRBJ2-1, with 10 bases matching TRBD2. V gave up 3 bases and J gave up 6 bases; unmatched junction bases: 5. This CDR3 region has 14 residues. Per germline, CDR1 SQVTM and CDR2 ANQGSEA. The CDR3 loop reads CSVDYLAGVNEQFF. CDR3 in DNA: TGCAGCGTTGATTACCTAGCGGGGGTCAATGAGCAGTTCTTC.

This chain connects TRBV28 to TRBJ2-7; unclear D gene. Between the trimmed V and J ends, which lost 6 bases and 0 bases, there was a span of 18 bases. The CDR3 extends over 16 amino acids. Germline V gene data show CDR1 as MDHEN and CDR2 as SYDVKM. The CDR3 region has the DNA TGTGCCAGCAGAGGAGAGAGGATAATCAGCTCCTACGAGCAGTACTTC. It encodes CASRGERIISSYEQYF.

This chain connects TRBV29-1 to TRBJ2-1; D is uncertain. Trimming shortened V by 4 bases and J by 8 bases, and 6 bases separated the two germline ends. This CDR3 has 10 amino acids. Germline CDR1 is SQVTM and CDR2 is ANQGSEA. This CDR3 is CSVGGHEQFF. The CDR3 DNA follows: TGCAGCGTTGGTGGGCATGAGCAGTTCTTC.

This chain uses TRBV28 with TRBJ1-5, with D possibly TRBD1 on 5 matching bases. Germline V gene sequence: CDR1 MDHEN, CDR2 SYDVKM. The CDR3 sequence is 13 residues long. The V and J ends lost 6 bases and 9 bases respectively, with 15 bases between them. CDR3: CASSPHRMMPQHF. The CDR3 nucleotides are TGTGCCAGCAGCCCTCACAGGATGATGCCCCAGCATTTT.

J is TRBJ2-1 and V is TRBV19; TRBD2 aligns across 7 bases. The CDR3 loop spans 15 amino acids. The V and J ends lost 5 bases and 8 bases, in that order; junction bases with no gene match: 12. Germline CDR1 is LNHDA and CDR2 is SQIVND (reference sequence). The CDR3: CASSYWGRADDEQFF. The CDR3, as DNA: TGTGCCAGTAGTTACTGGGGGAGGGCCGACGATGAGCAGTTCTTC.

The chain combines TRBV9 with TRBJ2-3; D is possibly TRBD2 (6 bases). Germline values: CDR1 SGDLS, CDR2 YYNGEE. Between the trimmed V and J ends, which lost 3 bases and 2 bases, there was a span of 13 bases. This CDR3 region has 15 residues. In DNA, the CDR3 is TGTGCCAGCAGCGATAAATCGGACTACACAGATACGCAGTATTTT. Translating gives CASSDKSDYTDTQYF.

V gene TRBV30 combines with J gene TRBJ1-2; D might be TRBD1 (5 bases). Germline lookup yields CDR1 GTSNPN and CDR2 SVGIG (reference sequence). CDR3 length: 13 residues. V shed 3 bases and J shed 4 bases, with 12 bases lying between them. CDR3 sequence reads: CAWSGAGAYGYTF. CDR3 DNA: TGTGCCTGGAGCGGAGCTGGGGCCTATGGCTACACCTTC. The full variable domain, with the rest looked up from reference TRBV30 and TRBJ1-2, is SQTIHQWPATLVQPVGSPLSLECTVEGTSNPNLYWYRQAAGRGLQLLFYSVGIGQISSEVPQNLSASRPQDRQFILSSKKLLLSDSGFYLCAWSGAGAYGYTFGSGTRLTVV.

This clone is a singleton in its sample. The rearrangement joins TRBV11-2 to TRBJ2-1; TRBD2 matches at 8 bases. V shed 1 base, J shed 6 bases, and the junction held 17 bases outside the gene matches. The length of the CDR3 is 19 residues. Germline assignment: CDR1 SGHAT and CDR2 FQNNGV. The CDR3 nucleotides read TGTGCCAGCAGCTTAGTACCGCGGAGCGGGAGTGTAGGAGCCAATGAGCAGTTCTTC. Translation: CASSLVPRSGSVGANEQFF.

The chain carries TRBV23-1 and TRBJ2-5; TRBD2 might be the D (5 bases). Being an ORF, TRBV23-1 has a function that is uncertain. V dropped 4 bases and J dropped 5 bases, with 20 bases sitting between them. The CDR3 extends over 16 amino acids. The CDR3 bases are TGCGCCAGCAGTCGGCCCCCCGGGGTCGGTTTGGAGACCCAGTACTTC. Its translation: CASSRPPGVGLETQYF.

The chain is built from TRBV19 and TRBJ2-5, with D perhaps matching TRBD1 (5 bases). Germline V lookup: CDR1 LNHDA, CDR2 SQIVND (reference sequence). The V end lost 3 bases, the J end lost 1 base, and 9 bases lay between the germline ends. The CDR3 consists of 14 residues. CDR3: CASSMGLLQETQYF. As DNA, the CDR3 is TGTGCCAGTAGTATGGGGCTGCTCCAAGAGACCCAGTACTTC.

The chain employs TRBV28 and TRBJ2-7; 9 bases map to TRBD1. Germline assignment: CDR1 MDHEN and CDR2 SYDVKM. The V segment lost 6 bases and the J segment 3 bases; nucleotides outside the gene matches: 9. The CDR3 spans 15 residues. The CDR3 nucleotides are TGTGCCAGCAGCGTCCCGGGACAGGGAAACTACGAGCAGTACTTC. Its protein product is CASSVPGQGNYEQYF.

The CDR3 DNA reads TGTGCCAGCACCATGGGACTAGAAGCTTCCTACGAGCAGTACTTC. It is translated as CASTMGLEASYEQYF. This chain links TRBV6-5 with TRBJ2-7; 8 nucleotides line up with TRBD2. J gave up 1 base and V 7 bases, and 9 bases lay outside the gene matches. Germline CDR1 is MNHEY and CDR2 is SVGAGI. The CDR3 length is 15 residues.

The V gene is TRBV7-8, the J gene TRBJ2-2; 7 bases line up with TRBD2. Germline lookup yields CDR1 SGHVS and CDR2 FQNEAQ. The CDR3 loop spans 15 amino acids. V lost 1 base to trimming and J lost 4 bases; unmatched junction nucleotides: 3. The chain's CDR3 is CASSLVAGVTGELFF. The DNA of the CDR3 is TGTGCCAGCAGCTTAGTTGCGGGAGTCACCGGGGAGCTGTTTTTT.

CDR3 sequence (DNA): TGCAGCGGCGCTGCGGGGACTGGAAACACCATATATTTT. Translation: CSGAAGTGNTIYF. J is TRBJ1-3 and V is TRBV29-1, with D hard to call. From germline, CDR1 is SQVTM and CDR2 ANQGSEA. The CDR3 is 13 residues long. V lost 7 bases and J lost 2, with 12 bases in between.

This sequence joins TRBV27 and TRBJ1-5; unclear D gene. V was pared by 0 bases and J by 5 bases, with 5 bases between. CDR3 size: 13 residues. Per germline, CDR1 MNHEY and CDR2 SMNVEV (reference sequence). Written as DNA, the CDR3 is TGTGCCAGCAGTTTATCTGCGGATCAGCCCCAGCATTTT. As protein: CASSLSADQPQHF.

In its sample, this clone was seen once. This chain links TRBV6-5 with TRBJ2-7; D might be TRBD1 (5 bases). Trimming stripped 8 bases from V and 5 bases from J, with 16 bases between. The CDR3 is 13 residues long. Germline assignment: CDR1 MNHEY and CDR2 SVGAGI. Here the CDR3 reads CASGQGYFDEQYF. For the CDR3, the DNA is TGTGCCAGCGGGCAGGGATATTTCGACGAGCAGTACTTC.

This clone was recorded a few times. This chain links TRBV21-1 with TRBJ1-3; the table names TRBD1, a call not compared with the DNA. TRBV21-1 corresponds to a pseudogene. This CDR3 is built from 16 residues. The CDR3 loop reads CASSKGELDKRNTIYF. CDR3 in DNA: TGTGCCAGCAGCAAAGGGGAATTGGACAAACGCAACACCATATATTTT.

This clone turned up a few times. The V gene is TRBV10-3, the J gene TRBJ1-2; D perhaps matches TRBD1 (5 bases). The V gene lost 2 bases and the J gene lost 4 bases, with 11 bases spanning the gap. The CDR3 spans 14 residues. Germline V gene data show CDR1 as ENHRY and CDR2 as SYGVKD. The CDR3 sequence: CAISEKQGGYGYTF. The DNA for the CDR3 is TGTGCCATCAGTGAGAAGCAGGGTGGCTATGGCTACACCTTC.

J is TRBJ2-2 and V is TRBV7-9, with 9 bases matching TRBD2. The CDR3 loop spans 16 amino acids. From germline, CDR1 is SEHNR and CDR2 FQNEAQ (reference sequence). V gave up 3 bases and J gave up 7 bases; unmatched junction bases: 9. This CDR3 is CASSFASGEASGELFF. The CDR3 DNA sequence: TGTGCCAGCAGCTTCGCTAGCGGGGAAGCGAGCGGGGAGCTGTTTTTT.

The chain links TRBV7-3 to TRBJ2-3; TRBD2 agrees at 11 bases. The CDR3 has 20 residues. Per the germline V gene, CDR1 is SGHTA and CDR2 is FQGTGA. V shed 4 bases and J 2 bases; nucleotides not matched to a gene: 17. The CDR3 DNA is TGTGCCAGCAGCTCATCCCCGGGGGTAGCGGGAGGGCATGACACAGATACGCAGTATTTT. Its protein product is CASSSSPGVAGGHDTDTQYF.

The chain couples TRBV18 to TRBJ2-5; D might be TRBD2 (6 bases). Germline-derived CDR1 and CDR2 are KGHSH and LQKENI. V was shortened by 7 bases and J by 1 base, with 10 bases between the two germline ends. The CDR3 length is 13 residues. As DNA, the CDR3 is TGTGCCAGCTTAGCTAGCGCCCAAGAGACCCAGTACTTC. It yields the protein CASLASAQETQYF.

The chain recombines TRBV7-8 with TRBJ1-1; D remains ambiguous. V was clipped by 0 bases and J by 2 bases, with 7 bases between them. This CDR3 region has 14 residues. The V gene's germline CDR1 is SGHVS and CDR2 FQNEAQ. The CDR3 DNA sequence: TGTGCCAGCAGCTTAGCCTTAGTTAACACTGAAGCTTTCTTT. Its translation: CASSLALVNTEAFF.

V gene TRBV27 combines with J gene TRBJ1-4; tentative D call: TRBD1 (6 bases). The CDR3 runs to 15 residues. Trimming removed 4 bases from V and 8 bases from J, with 17 bases in between. The germline V gene encodes CDR1 MNHEY and CDR2 SMNVEV (reference sequence). The CDR3 coding sequence is TGTGCCAGCAGTTGGGGTCAGGGGTTAGGGGAAAAACTGTTTTTT. Translating it yields CASSWGQGLGEKLFF.

The chain has TRBV4-1 and TRBJ2-1; D gene unclear. CDR3 size: 16 residues. V gave up 1 base and J gave up 5 bases, with 15 bases separating them. Germline lookup yields CDR1 MGHRA and CDR2 YSYEKL. The CDR3 is CASSQGASAPHNEQFF. The DNA of the CDR3 is TGCGCCAGCAGCCAAGGAGCGAGTGCCCCCCACAATGAGCAGTTCTTC.

The chain joins TRBV6-5 to TRBJ1-1; 8 positions match TRBD1. CDR1 is MNHEY and CDR2 is SVGAGI in the germline V gene. The CDR3 is 12 residues long. V shed 4 bases, J shed 11 bases, and the junction held 6 bases outside the gene matches. The CDR3 is CASSFQGASAFF. The CDR3 DNA reads as TGTGCCAGCAGTTTTCAGGGGGCGTCGGCTTTCTTT.

V usage is TRBV27 and J usage is TRBJ2-7, with D maybe TRBD2 (6 bases). The CDR3 runs 15 residues. Trimming took 7 bases from V and 2 from J, leaving 18 bases between them. Germline values: CDR1 MNHEY, CDR2 SMNVEV (reference sequence). This CDR3 is CASNPTAGRTYEQYF. The CDR3 bases are TGTGCCAGCAACCCGACGGCGGGGCGAACCTACGAGCAGTACTTC.

The chain uses TRBV9 and TRBJ1-5, with 7 bases lining up with TRBD1. Germline-derived CDR1 and CDR2 are SGDLS and YYNGEE. The CDR3 is 15 residues long. The ends lost 4 bases at V and 4 bases at J; junction bases unmatched: 8. CDR3 residues: CASSSTQGGNQPQHF. The CDR3 DNA follows: TGTGCCAGCAGCTCCACCCAGGGGGGAAATCAGCCCCAGCATTTT.

The chain links TRBV11-2 to TRBJ2-7; D might be TRBD1 (5 bases). Looked up from germline, CDR1 is SGHAT and CDR2 is FQNNGV. Trimming removed 1 base at V and 2 bases at J, with 9 bases between. The CDR3 has 14 residues. The CDR3 sequence is CASSLVDSTYEQYF. The CDR3 DNA sequence: TGTGCCAGCAGCTTAGTTGACAGCACCTACGAGCAGTACTTC.